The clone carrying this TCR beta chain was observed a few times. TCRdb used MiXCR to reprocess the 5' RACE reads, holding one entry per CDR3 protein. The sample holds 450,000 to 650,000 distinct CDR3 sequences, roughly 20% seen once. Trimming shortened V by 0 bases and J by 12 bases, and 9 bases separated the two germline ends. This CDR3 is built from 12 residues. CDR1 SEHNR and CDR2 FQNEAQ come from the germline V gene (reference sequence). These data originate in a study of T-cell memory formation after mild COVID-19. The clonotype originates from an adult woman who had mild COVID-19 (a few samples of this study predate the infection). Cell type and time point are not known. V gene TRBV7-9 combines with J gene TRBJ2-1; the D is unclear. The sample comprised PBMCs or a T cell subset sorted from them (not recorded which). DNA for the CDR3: TGTGCCAGCAGCTTAGCCAGCTCCAGGCAGTTCTTC. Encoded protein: CASSLASSRQFF.